The 5 T cell receptor beta chains listed next were all sequenced from one sample in a study of cytomegalovirus exposure and HLA in healthy donors. PCR amplification relied on 60 Vbeta primers (plus 13 Jbeta primers). Generated by immunoSEQ multiplex PCR, the TCRdb table keeps only in-frame clones and is missing some. This sample has 65,000 or so clones, with roughly two thirds found just once. The sequenced sample consisted of PBMCs. The receptors stem from a young man in good health and CMV-seronegative.

This clone was seen just once. The V call is TRBV6-1, the J call TRBJ1-6, with D perhaps matching TRBD1 (6 bases). The V gene's germline CDR1 is MNHNS and CDR2 SASEGT. This CDR3 is built from 14 residues. Between the trimmed V and J ends, which lost 6 bases and 13 bases, there was a span of 19 bases. In nucleotides, the CDR3 is TGTGCCAGCAGGGGGGCAGCGGGAATTGCTCCCCTCCACTTT. It encodes CASRGAAGIAPLHF.

The CDR3 DNA reads as TGCGCCAGCAGCCTAGACAGGGCAGGGAACACTGAAGCTTTCTTT. Protein: CASSLDRAGNTEAFF. V usage is TRBV4-1 and J usage is TRBJ1-1, with 7 bases identical to TRBD1. Germline V CDR1 and CDR2: MGHRA, YSYEKL. The CDR3 is 15 residues long. The V gene end was trimmed by 4 bases and the J gene end by 1 base; junction bases not matched to a gene: 6.

V and J are TRBV27 and TRBJ2-3; no firm D call. Germline V gene sequence: CDR1 MNHEY, CDR2 SMNVEV (reference sequence). V was pared by 6 bases and J by 7 bases, with 11 bases between. This CDR3 has 12 amino acids. CDR3 protein: CASSRERNTQYF. The CDR3 DNA reads as TGTGCCAGCAGCCGCGAGAGAAATACGCAGTATTTT.

The rearrangement links TRBV7-2 to TRBJ1-2, with D possibly being TRBD1 (5 bases). This CDR3 has 16 amino acids. Between the trimmed V and J ends, which lost 0 bases and 7 bases, there was a span of 18 bases. Per germline, CDR1 SGHTA and CDR2 FQGNSA. The CDR3 sequence: CASSLAGGEGLRGYTF. CDR3 nucleotide sequence: TGTGCCAGCAGCTTAGCTGGGGGGGAGGGACTTCGTGGCTACACCTTC.

The J gene is TRBJ2-7, the V gene TRBV4-1; the D is unclear. From germline, CDR1 is MGHRA and CDR2 YSYEKL. This CDR3 contains 14 residues. The germline V and J ends were trimmed by 1 base and 2 bases, with 9 bases remaining between them. The CDR3: CASSQGELPYEQYF. DNA for the CDR3: TGCGCCAGCAGCCAAGGTGAGCTACCCTACGAGCAGTACTTC.